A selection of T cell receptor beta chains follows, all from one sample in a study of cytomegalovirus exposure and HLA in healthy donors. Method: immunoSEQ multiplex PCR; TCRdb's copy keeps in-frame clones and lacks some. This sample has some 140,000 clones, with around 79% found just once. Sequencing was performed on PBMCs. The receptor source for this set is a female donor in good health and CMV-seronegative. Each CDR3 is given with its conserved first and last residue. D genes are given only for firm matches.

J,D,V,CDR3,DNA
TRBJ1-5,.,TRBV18,CASSPRGYDSNQPQHF,TGTGCCAGCTCACCTAGAGGCTACGATAGCAATCAGCCCCAGCATTTT
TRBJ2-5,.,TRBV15,CATSTFSGTKETQYF,TGTGCCACCAGCACCTTCTCCGGGACAAAAGAGACCCAGTACTTC
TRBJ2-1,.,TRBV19,CASSPTVGWQFF,TGTGCCAGTAGTCCAACGGTCGGGTGGCAGTTCTTC
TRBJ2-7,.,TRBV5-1,CASSLGQTEQYF,TGCGCCAGCAGCTTGGGACAGACCGAGCAGTACTTC
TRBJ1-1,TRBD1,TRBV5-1,CASSSPGQGVTEAFF,TGCGCCAGCAGCTCCCCGGGACAGGGTGTTACTGAAGCTTTCTTT
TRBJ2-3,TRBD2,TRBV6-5,CASSWTSEFADTQYF,TGTGCCAGCAGTTGGACTAGCGAGTTCGCAGATACGCAGTATTTT
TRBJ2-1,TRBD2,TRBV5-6,CASSPLSGSPYNEQFF,TGTGCCAGCAGCCCACTTAGCGGGAGCCCCTACAATGAGCAGTTCTTC
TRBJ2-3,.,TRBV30,CAWSGAVTFTDTQYF,TGTGCCTGGAGTGGAGCGGTGACTTTCACAGATACGCAGTATTTT
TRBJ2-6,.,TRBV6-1,CASSEEGGAGANVLTF,TGTGCCAGCAGTGAAGAAGGGGGAGCTGGGGCCAACGTCCTGACTTTC
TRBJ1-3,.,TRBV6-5,CASSYSDSSGNTIYF,TGTGCCAGCAGTTACTCAGACAGCTCTGGAAACACCATATATTTT